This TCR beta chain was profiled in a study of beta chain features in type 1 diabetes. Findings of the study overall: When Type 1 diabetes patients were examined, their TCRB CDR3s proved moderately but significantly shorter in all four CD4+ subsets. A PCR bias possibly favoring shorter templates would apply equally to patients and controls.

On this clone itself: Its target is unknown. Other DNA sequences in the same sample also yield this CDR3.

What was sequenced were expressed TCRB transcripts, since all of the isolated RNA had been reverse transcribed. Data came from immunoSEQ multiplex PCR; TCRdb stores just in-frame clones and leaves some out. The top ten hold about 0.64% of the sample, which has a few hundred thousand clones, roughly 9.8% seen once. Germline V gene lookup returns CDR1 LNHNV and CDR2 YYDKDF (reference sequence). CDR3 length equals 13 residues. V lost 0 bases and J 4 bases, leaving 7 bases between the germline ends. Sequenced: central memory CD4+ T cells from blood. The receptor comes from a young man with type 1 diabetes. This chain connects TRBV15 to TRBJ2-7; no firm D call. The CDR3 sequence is CATSRDRQYEQYF. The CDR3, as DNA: TGTGCCACCAGCAGAGATCGACAATACGAGCAGTACTTC.